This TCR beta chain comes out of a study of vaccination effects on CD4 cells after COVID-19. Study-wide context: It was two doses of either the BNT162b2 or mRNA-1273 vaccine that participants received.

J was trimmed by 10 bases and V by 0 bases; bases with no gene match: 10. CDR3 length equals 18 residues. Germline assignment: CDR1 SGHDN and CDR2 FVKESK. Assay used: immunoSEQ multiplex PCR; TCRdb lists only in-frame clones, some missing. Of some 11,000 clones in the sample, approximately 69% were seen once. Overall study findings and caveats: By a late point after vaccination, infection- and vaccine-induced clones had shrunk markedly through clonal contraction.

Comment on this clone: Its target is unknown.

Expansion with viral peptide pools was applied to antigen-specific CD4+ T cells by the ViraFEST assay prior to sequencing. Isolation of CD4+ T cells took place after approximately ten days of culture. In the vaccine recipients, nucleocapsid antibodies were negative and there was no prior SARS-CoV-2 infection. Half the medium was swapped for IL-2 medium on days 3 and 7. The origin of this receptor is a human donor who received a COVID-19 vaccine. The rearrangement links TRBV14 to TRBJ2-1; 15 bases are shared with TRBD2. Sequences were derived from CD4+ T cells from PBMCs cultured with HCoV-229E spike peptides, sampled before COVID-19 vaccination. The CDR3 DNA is TGTGCCAGCAGCCAAGACCTCGGACTAGCGGGAGGGCTTCGCGAGCAGTTCTTC. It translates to CASSQDLGLAGGLREQFF.